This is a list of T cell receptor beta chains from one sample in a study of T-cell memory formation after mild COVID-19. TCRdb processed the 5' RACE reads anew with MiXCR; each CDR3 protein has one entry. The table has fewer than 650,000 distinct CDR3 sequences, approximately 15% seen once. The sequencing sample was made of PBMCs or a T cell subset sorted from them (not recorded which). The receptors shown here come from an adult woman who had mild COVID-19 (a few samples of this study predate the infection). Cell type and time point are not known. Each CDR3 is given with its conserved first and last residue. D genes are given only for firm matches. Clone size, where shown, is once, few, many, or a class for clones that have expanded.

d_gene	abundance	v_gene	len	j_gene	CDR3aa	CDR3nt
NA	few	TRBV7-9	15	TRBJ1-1	CASSSSPGSYTEAFF	TGTGCCAGCAGCTCTTCTCCCGGGAGCTACACTGAAGCTTTCTTT
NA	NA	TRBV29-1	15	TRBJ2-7	CSVEEEAGVTYEQYF	TGCAGCGTTGAAGAAGAGGCGGGTGTAACCTACGAGCAGTACTTC
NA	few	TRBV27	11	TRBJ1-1	CATRHPRGAFF	TGTGCCACCCGACACCCCCGGGGAGCTTTCTTT
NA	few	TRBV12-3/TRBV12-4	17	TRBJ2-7	CASSPGGGGPKTYEQYF	TGTGCCAGCAGCCCCGGGGGAGGGGGCCCTAAGACCTACGAGCAGTACTTC
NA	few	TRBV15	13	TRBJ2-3	CATSRNWGGTQYF	TGTGCCACCAGCAGAAACTGGGGCGGTACGCAGTATTTT
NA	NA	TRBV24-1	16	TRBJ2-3	CATSDFGSTPRETQYF	TGTGCCACCAGTGATTTCGGTAGTACCCCTCGGGAAACGCAGTATTTT
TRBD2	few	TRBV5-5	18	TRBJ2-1	CASSLTPGLAGHYNEQFF	TGTGCCAGCAGCTTGACGCCGGGACTAGCGGGACACTACAATGAGCAGTTCTTC
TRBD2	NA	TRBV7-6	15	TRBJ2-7	CASSLYSGGAYEQYF	TGTGCCAGCAGCTTATACAGCGGGGGGGCTTACGAGCAGTACTTC
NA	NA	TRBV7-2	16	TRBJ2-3	CASSLVTSPSTDTQYF	TGTGCCAGCAGCTTAGTTACTAGTCCAAGCACAGATACGCAGTATTTT
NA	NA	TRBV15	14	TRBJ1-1	CATSRDGKGTEAFF	TGTGCCACCAGCAGAGATGGTAAGGGAACTGAAGCTTTCTTT
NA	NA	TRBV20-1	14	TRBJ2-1	CSARTLSSYNEQFF	TGCAGTGCTAGAACTCTTAGCTCCTACAATGAGCAGTTCTTC
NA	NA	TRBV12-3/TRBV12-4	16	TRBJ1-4	CASSASGGERGEKLFF	TGTGCCAGCAGTGCCTCTGGGGGGGAACGGGGTGAAAAACTGTTTTTT
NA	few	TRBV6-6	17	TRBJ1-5	CASSSYKGRGSNQPQHF	TGTGCCAGCAGTAGCTACAAGGGGCGAGGGAGCAATCAGCCCCAGCATTTT
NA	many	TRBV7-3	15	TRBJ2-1	CASSRLGDSYNEQFF	TGTGCCAGCAGCCGGTTAGGAGACTCCTACAATGAGCAGTTCTTC
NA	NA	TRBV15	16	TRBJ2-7	CATSSNPGPTPYEQYF	TGTGCCACCAGCAGTAACCCGGGACCGACGCCCTACGAGCAGTACTTC
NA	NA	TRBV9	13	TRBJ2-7	CASSVDNSYEQYF	TGTGCCAGCAGCGTAGACAACTCCTACGAGCAGTACTTC
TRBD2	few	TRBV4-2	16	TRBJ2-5	CASSQASGGDQETQYF	TGTGCCAGCAGCCAGGCAAGCGGGGGGGACCAAGAGACCCAGTACTTC
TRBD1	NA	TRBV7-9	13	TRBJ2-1	CAVDRVLYNEQFF	TGTGCCGTCGACAGGGTGCTCTACAATGAGCAGTTCTTC
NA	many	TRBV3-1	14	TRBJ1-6	CASSQVGSDSPLHF	TGTGCCAGCAGCCAAGTTGGCTCCGATTCACCCCTCCACTTT
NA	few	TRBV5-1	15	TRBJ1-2	CASSPVGENAYGYTF	TGCGCCAGCAGCCCGGTGGGGGAGAATGCCTATGGCTACACCTTC
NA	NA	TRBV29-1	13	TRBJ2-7	CSVEEGRGYEQYF	TGCAGCGTTGAAGAGGGGCGGGGATACGAGCAGTACTTC
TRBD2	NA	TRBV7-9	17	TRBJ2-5	CASSAGTSGTYQETQYF	TGTGCCAGCAGCGCCGGGACTAGCGGGACGTACCAAGAGACCCAGTACTTC
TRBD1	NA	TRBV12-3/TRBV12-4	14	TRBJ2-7	CASSKRGQNYEQYF	TGTGCCAGCAGCAAAAGGGGACAGAACTACGAGCAGTACTTC
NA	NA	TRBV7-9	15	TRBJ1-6	CASSSITTVNSPLHF	TGTGCCAGCAGCTCAATTACGACAGTTAATTCACCCCTCCACTTT
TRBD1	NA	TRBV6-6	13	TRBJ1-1	CASSRTGPREAFF	TGTGCCAGCAGCCGGACAGGCCCTAGGGAAGCTTTCTTT
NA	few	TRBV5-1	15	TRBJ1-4	CASSLDGDSNEKLFF	TGCGCCAGCAGCTTGGACGGGGACTCAAATGAAAAACTGTTTTTT
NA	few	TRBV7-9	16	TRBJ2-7	CASSQDPWQAPYEQYF	TGTGCCAGCAGCCAGGATCCTTGGCAGGCCCCCTACGAGCAGTACTTC
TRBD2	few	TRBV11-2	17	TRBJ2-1	CASSLPRSGRASYEQFF	TGTGCCAGCAGCCTTCCCCGTAGCGGGAGGGCCTCCTATGAGCAGTTCTTC